This entry lists 6 T cell receptor beta chains sequenced from one sample in a study of regulatory T cells in long-lasting Graves disease. TCR beta libraries were built with iRepertoire HTBI primers and Arm-PCR of CDR3 regions. In TCRdb, the multiplex PCR reads were re-called with MiXCR into one record per CDR3 protein. The profile shows 500,000 or so distinct CDR3 sequences, 16% of them singletons. Regarding time point: newly diagnosed GD, antithyroid drugs for less than 3 months. The TCR library was made from RNA that had been extracted from PBMCs in TRIzol. These data are also associated with another study on T cells in Graves' hyperthyroidism and ophthalmopathy.

The material was peripheral blood mononuclear cells (PBMCs), obtained at new diagnosis, from a patient treated with antithyroid drugs. These receptors were obtained from a man aged 35 to 55 with Graves disease.

There are many counts of this clonotype. The V call is TRBV2, the J call TRBJ2-1, with TRBD2 identical over 8 bases. The ends lost 3 bases at V and 8 bases at J; junction bases unmatched: 6. CDR1 and CDR2 (germline): SNHLY, FYNNEI. The CDR3 has 14 amino acids. The CDR3 protein is CASSETGGPYEQFF. In DNA form, the CDR3 reads TGTGCCAGCAGTGAGACGGGAGGGCCCTATGAGCAGTTCTTC. The variable domain in full, completed from reference TRBV2 and TRBJ2-1, reads EPEVTQTPSHQVTQMGQEVILRCVPISNHLYFYWYRQILGQKVEFLVSFYNNEISEKSEIFDDQFSVERPDGSNFTLKIRSTKLEDSAMYFCASSETGGPYEQFFGPGTRLTVL.

In this sample, this clonotype turned up a few times. The gene calls are TRBV20-1 and TRBJ1-1; D might be TRBD1 (5 bases). The germline V gene has CDR1 DFQATT and CDR2 SNEGSKA (reference sequence). With 4 bases removed from V and 1 base from J, the gap between germline ends came to 10 bases. The CDR3 has 13 residues. The CDR3, as DNA: TGCAGTGCTATCCGACAGCAGAACACTGAAGCTTTCTTT. Protein: CSAIRQQNTEAFF.

This chain connects TRBV19 to TRBJ1-2; tentative D call: TRBD1 (6 bases). The length of the CDR3 is 13 residues. V dropped 6 bases and J dropped 6 bases, with 14 bases sitting between them. Germline CDR1 reads LNHDA; CDR2 reads SQIVND (reference sequence). CDR3 DNA sequence: TGTGCCAGTAGCTGGGGGGGCGCTGATGGCTACACCTTC. This codes for CASSWGGADGYTF.

This rearrangement joins TRBV19 to TRBJ2-7; either TRBD1 or TRBD2 may fit D (5 bases each). The CDR3 consists of 13 residues. The V end was cut by 10 bases, the J end by 0 bases, with 13 bases between. Germline-derived CDR1 and CDR2 are LNHDA and SQIVND (reference sequence). CDR3 amino acids: CANRGGNSYEQYF. DNA for the CDR3: TGTGCCAACCGTGGGGGTAACTCCTACGAGCAGTACTTC.

This clonotype was recorded at least ten times. The V call is TRBV5-1, the J call TRBJ1-1; D unclear. V lost 4 bases and J lost 1, with 8 bases in between. Germline values: CDR1 SGHRS, CDR2 YFSETQ. There are 13 residues in the CDR3. CDR3 in amino acids: CASSMDANTEAFF. CDR3 DNA: TGCGCCAGCAGCATGGACGCGAACACTGAAGCTTTCTTT.

The V call is TRBV9, the J call TRBJ1-5; D gene uncertain. The CDR3 consists of 16 residues. Per germline, CDR1 SGDLS and CDR2 YYNGEE. Trimming cost V 0 bases and J 0 bases, with 10 bases left between them. CDR3 nucleotides: TGTGCCAGCAGCGTAGCTGTCGGTGGTAGCAATCAGCCCCAGCATTTT. Residues: CASSVAVGGSNQPQHF.